A selection of T cell receptor beta chains follows, all from one sample in a study of blood T cells in healthy people across ages. In TCRdb, the 5' RACE reads were re-called with MiXCR into one record per CDR3 protein. The table shows roughly 1.5 million distinct CDR3 sequences, with 35% to 45% occurring only once. The sequenced sample was blood. The receptors were gathered from a woman under 30 in good health. Each CDR3 is given with its conserved first and last residue. D genes are given only for firm matches. The size field is filled for only some rows; it gives once, few, many or a size class.

cdr3_aa: CATVRTGGTYNEQFF
cdr3_nt: TGTGCCACCGTAAGGACAGGGGGCACCTACAATGAGCAGTTCTTC
clone_size: few
v_call: TRBV6-1
j_call: TRBJ2-1
d_call: TRBD1

cdr3_aa: CATAQGVGTEAFF
cdr3_nt: TGCGCCACCGCGCAAGGGGTTGGCACTGAAGCTTTCTTT
clone_size: few
v_call: TRBV4-1
j_call: TRBJ1-1
d_call: .

cdr3_aa: CATSGAITAGGFPDTQYF
cdr3_nt: TGTGCCACCAGTGGAGCGATCACAGCGGGAGGGTTTCCAGATACGCAGTATTTT
clone_size: once
v_call: TRBV24-1
j_call: TRBJ2-3
d_call: TRBD2

cdr3_aa: CASSGSAYYGYTF
cdr3_nt: TGTGCCAGCAGCGGAAGTGCGTACTATGGCTACACCTTC
clone_size: .
v_call: TRBV9
j_call: TRBJ1-2
d_call: .

cdr3_aa: CASSRGLILTQYF
cdr3_nt: TGTGCCAGTTCCCGGGGGCTAATTCTGACCCAGTACTTC
clone_size: .
v_call: TRBV19
j_call: TRBJ2-5
d_call: .

cdr3_aa: CASSQRGGRYEQYF
cdr3_nt: TGTGCCAGCAGTCAACGGGGGGGCAGGTACGAGCAGTACTTC
clone_size: .
v_call: TRBV6-6
j_call: TRBJ2-7
d_call: TRBD2

cdr3_aa: CASSTGQRYEQYF
cdr3_nt: TGTGCCAGCAGCACGGGACAGCGTTACGAGCAGTACTTC
clone_size: few
v_call: TRBV12-3/TRBV12-4
j_call: TRBJ2-7
d_call: TRBD1

cdr3_aa: CASSQPDRGSYNEQYF
cdr3_nt: TGCGCCAGCAGCCAACCGGACAGGGGATCCTACAATGAGCAGTACTTC
clone_size: .
v_call: TRBV4-1
j_call: TRBJ2-7
d_call: TRBD1

cdr3_aa: CASSQREVPYEQYF
cdr3_nt: TGTGCCAGTAGTCAGCGGGAGGTCCCCTACGAGCAGTACTTC
clone_size: few
v_call: TRBV19
j_call: TRBJ2-7
d_call: TRBD2

cdr3_aa: CASSFGQDLLWGYTF
cdr3_nt: TGTGCCAGCAGCTTCGGACAGGATCTCCTATGGGGCTACACCTTC
clone_size: few
v_call: TRBV7-9
j_call: TRBJ1-2
d_call: TRBD1

cdr3_aa: CASSLRTASGHNEQFF
cdr3_nt: TGTGCCAGCAGCTTAAGGACAGCCAGTGGACACAATGAGCAGTTCTTC
clone_size: .
v_call: TRBV7-6
j_call: TRBJ2-1
d_call: .

cdr3_aa: CSVTLGGQETQYF
cdr3_nt: TGCAGCGTAACGTTAGGGGGCCAAGAGACCCAGTACTTC
clone_size: once
v_call: TRBV29-1
j_call: TRBJ2-5
d_call: .

cdr3_aa: CASSPDRGSNEKLFF
cdr3_nt: TGCGCCAGCAGCCCGGACAGGGGGTCTAATGAAAAACTGTTTTTT
clone_size: few
v_call: TRBV4-3
j_call: TRBJ1-4
d_call: TRBD1

cdr3_aa: CSAREQMVEQYF
cdr3_nt: TGCAGTGCTAGAGAGCAGATGGTCGAGCAGTACTTC
clone_size: few
v_call: TRBV20-1
j_call: TRBJ2-7
d_call: .

cdr3_aa: CASSFISGANVLTF
cdr3_nt: TGTGCCAGCAGCTTTATTTCTGGGGCCAACGTCCTGACTTTC
clone_size: few
v_call: TRBV7-2
j_call: TRBJ2-6
d_call: .

cdr3_aa: CASSLVREARATQYF
cdr3_nt: TGTGCCAGCAGTCTCGTTCGGGAGGCAAGAGCGACCCAGTACTTC
clone_size: few
v_call: TRBV12-3/TRBV12-4
j_call: TRBJ2-5
d_call: TRBD2

cdr3_aa: CSARKQGAEPQHF
cdr3_nt: TGCAGTGCTCGAAAACAGGGGGCCGAGCCCCAGCATTTT
clone_size: .
v_call: TRBV20-1
j_call: TRBJ1-5
d_call: TRBD1

cdr3_aa: CASRARLAPTDTQYF
cdr3_nt: TGTGCCAGCAGAGCCCGACTAGCCCCCACAGATACGCAGTATTTT
clone_size: .
v_call: TRBV12-3/TRBV12-4
j_call: TRBJ2-3
d_call: TRBD2

cdr3_aa: CASSLGASGRDGQYF
cdr3_nt: TGCGCCAGCAGCTTGGGGGCTAGCGGGAGAGACGGGCAGTACTTC
clone_size: .
v_call: TRBV5-1
j_call: TRBJ2-7
d_call: TRBD2

cdr3_aa: CATSLTSADYNEQFF
cdr3_nt: TGTGCCACCAGTTTAACTAGCGCAGACTACAATGAGCAGTTCTTC
clone_size: .
v_call: TRBV24-1
j_call: TRBJ2-1
d_call: TRBD2

cdr3_aa: CASTPTSTPSNTQYF
cdr3_nt: TGTGCCAGCACGCCGACTAGTACACCATCAAATACGCAGTATTTT
clone_size: few
v_call: TRBV7-9
j_call: TRBJ2-3
d_call: .

cdr3_aa: CASSFRGGGELFF
cdr3_nt: TGTGCCAGCAGTTTCCGGGGCGGCGGGGAGCTGTTTTTT
clone_size: .
v_call: TRBV12-3/TRBV12-4
j_call: TRBJ2-2
d_call: .

cdr3_aa: CSARGGLVNEQFF
cdr3_nt: TGCAGTGCTAGAGGCGGACTAGTTAATGAGCAGTTCTTC
clone_size: .
v_call: TRBV20-1
j_call: TRBJ2-1
d_call: TRBD2

cdr3_aa: CASNDRDRVFF
cdr3_nt: TGTGCCAGCAACGATCGGGACAGGGTGTTCTTC
clone_size: .
v_call: TRBV6-2/TRBV6-3
j_call: TRBJ2-1
d_call: TRBD1

cdr3_aa: CASGDGVFNEQYF
cdr3_nt: TGTGCCAGCGGGGACGGAGTTTTCAATGAGCAGTACTTC
clone_size: .
v_call: TRBV25-1
j_call: TRBJ2-7
d_call: .

cdr3_aa: CTSSLWVRDEAFF
cdr3_nt: TGTACCAGCTCACTTTGGGTGAGAGACGAAGCTTTCTTT
clone_size: once
v_call: TRBV18
j_call: TRBJ1-1
d_call: .

cdr3_aa: CASEFRGNTEAFF
cdr3_nt: TGTGCCAGCGAGTTCAGGGGAAACACTGAAGCTTTCTTT
clone_size: .
v_call: TRBV5-6
j_call: TRBJ1-1
d_call: .

cdr3_aa: CASSQDDGQYEQFF
cdr3_nt: TGCGCCAGCAGCCAAGATGACGGTCAGTATGAGCAGTTCTTC
clone_size: few
v_call: TRBV4-3
j_call: TRBJ2-1
d_call: .

cdr3_aa: CSVLTALSYEQYF
cdr3_nt: TGCAGTGTTCTGACTGCACTCTCCTACGAGCAGTACTTC
clone_size: .
v_call: TRBV20-1
j_call: TRBJ2-7
d_call: .

cdr3_aa: CASRTGLEYGYTF
cdr3_nt: TGTGCCAGCAGGACAGGGCTGGAGTATGGCTACACCTTC
clone_size: .
v_call: TRBV7-2
j_call: TRBJ1-2
d_call: TRBD1

cdr3_aa: CASSAPPGQRYNEQYF
cdr3_nt: TGTGCCAGCAGTGCGCCCCCGGGACAGCGATACAATGAGCAGTACTTC
clone_size: .
v_call: TRBV25-1
j_call: TRBJ2-5
d_call: TRBD1

cdr3_aa: CASSLINQETQYF
cdr3_nt: TGCGCCAGCAGCTTGATTAACCAAGAGACCCAGTACTTC
clone_size: few
v_call: TRBV12-3/TRBV12-4
j_call: TRBJ2-5
d_call: .

cdr3_aa: CASSRTQTWTSGGDEQYF
cdr3_nt: TGTGCCAGCAGCCGCACCCAGACCTGGACTAGCGGGGGAGACGAGCAGTACTTC
clone_size: .
v_call: TRBV4-2
j_call: TRBJ2-7
d_call: TRBD2

cdr3_aa: CASSEYETISPWNEQFF
cdr3_nt: TGTGCCAGCAGTGAATATGAAACGATCTCCCCCTGGAATGAGCAGTTCTTC
clone_size: few
v_call: TRBV6-1
j_call: TRBJ2-1
d_call: .

cdr3_aa: CSADGSSHEQYF
cdr3_nt: TGCAGTGCAGACGGCTCCTCCCATGAGCAGTACTTC
clone_size: .
v_call: TRBV20-1
j_call: TRBJ2-7
d_call: .

cdr3_aa: CASRRVSTNEKLFF
cdr3_nt: TGTGCCAGTCGGAGAGTTTCAACTAATGAAAAACTGTTTTTT
clone_size: .
v_call: TRBV16
j_call: TRBJ1-4
d_call: .

cdr3_aa: CPSSADRWSADTQYF
cdr3_nt: TGTCCCAGCAGTGCGGACAGGTGGTCCGCAGATACGCAGTATTTT
clone_size: .
v_call: TRBV27
j_call: TRBJ2-3
d_call: TRBD1

cdr3_aa: CASSMDRMNTEAFF
cdr3_nt: TGTGCCAGCAGCATGGACAGGATGAACACTGAAGCTTTCTTT
clone_size: .
v_call: TRBV7-9
j_call: TRBJ1-1
d_call: TRBD1

cdr3_aa: CSAGFGKPYNEQFF
cdr3_nt: TGCAGTGCTGGGTTTGGGAAACCCTACAATGAGCAGTTCTTC
clone_size: .
v_call: TRBV20-1
j_call: TRBJ2-1
d_call: .

cdr3_aa: CASSFGTGTAYQYF
cdr3_nt: TGTGCCAGCAGTTTTGGCACCGGGACAGCCTATCAGTACTTC
clone_size: .
v_call: TRBV12-3/TRBV12-4
j_call: TRBJ2-4
d_call: TRBD1

cdr3_aa: CASSLAYGSWSQETQYF
cdr3_nt: TGTGCCAGCAGCTTAGCGTATGGTAGCTGGAGCCAAGAGACCCAGTACTTC
clone_size: .
v_call: TRBV7-2
j_call: TRBJ2-5
d_call: .

cdr3_aa: CASSSGTSGGYNEQFF
cdr3_nt: TGTGCCAGCAGCTCTGGGACTAGCGGGGGTTACAATGAGCAGTTCTTC
clone_size: few
v_call: TRBV7-6
j_call: TRBJ2-1
d_call: TRBD2

cdr3_aa: CSASPTETYEQYF
cdr3_nt: TGCAGTGCTAGTCCAACTGAGACATACGAGCAGTACTTC
clone_size: .
v_call: TRBV20-1
j_call: TRBJ2-7
d_call: .

cdr3_aa: CSIRVLANYGYTF
cdr3_nt: TGCAGTATCCGGGTCTTGGCTAACTATGGCTACACCTTC
clone_size: few
v_call: TRBV20-1
j_call: TRBJ1-2
d_call: .

cdr3_aa: CASSLGLAANYEQYF
cdr3_nt: TGCGCCAGCAGCTTGGGACTAGCGGCGAACTACGAGCAGTACTTC
clone_size: many
v_call: TRBV5-1
j_call: TRBJ2-7
d_call: TRBD2

cdr3_aa: CATAGTVYNEQFF
cdr3_nt: TGTGCCACCGCCGGGACAGTTTACAATGAGCAGTTCTTC
clone_size: few
v_call: TRBV27
j_call: TRBJ2-1
d_call: TRBD1

cdr3_aa: CASSLYPEDTQYF
cdr3_nt: TGTGCCAGCAGTTTATATCCGGAAGATACGCAGTATTTT
clone_size: few
v_call: TRBV27
j_call: TRBJ2-3
d_call: .

cdr3_aa: CASSVAGQGSTGELFF
cdr3_nt: TGTGCCAGCAGCGTAGCCGGACAGGGTTCCACCGGGGAGCTGTTTTTT
clone_size: few
v_call: TRBV9
j_call: TRBJ2-2
d_call: TRBD1

cdr3_aa: CASSYSFRGQGPEAFF
cdr3_nt: TGTGCCAGCAGTTACTCGTTCCGGGGGCAAGGACCTGAAGCTTTCTTT
clone_size: .
v_call: TRBV6-2/TRBV6-3
j_call: TRBJ1-1
d_call: .

cdr3_aa: CASVPQLSTDTQYF
cdr3_nt: TGTGCCAGCGTCCCCCAGCTGAGCACAGATACGCAGTATTTT
clone_size: few
v_call: TRBV11-2
j_call: TRBJ2-3
d_call: .

cdr3_aa: CSVARNLNTEAFF
cdr3_nt: TGCAGCGTTGCTCGGAATTTGAACACTGAAGCTTTCTTT
clone_size: few
v_call: TRBV29-1
j_call: TRBJ1-1
d_call: .

cdr3_aa: CASSPFVGLAEETQYF
cdr3_nt: TGTGCCAGCAGCCCGTTCGTGGGGCTAGCGGAAGAGACCCAGTACTTC
clone_size: few
v_call: TRBV9
j_call: TRBJ2-5
d_call: TRBD2

cdr3_aa: CASSLGGGGVFQETQYF
cdr3_nt: TGTGCCAGCAGCTTAGGAGGGGGCGGCGTGTTCCAAGAGACCCAGTACTTC
clone_size: .
v_call: TRBV7-2
j_call: TRBJ2-5
d_call: TRBD1

cdr3_aa: CSVGKANQPQHF
cdr3_nt: TGCAGCGTTGGGAAGGCAAATCAGCCCCAGCATTTT
clone_size: .
v_call: TRBV29-1
j_call: TRBJ1-5
d_call: .

cdr3_aa: CASFLGSNYGYTF
cdr3_nt: TGTGCCAGCTTTTTGGGCTCTAACTATGGCTACACCTTC
clone_size: .
v_call: TRBV21-1
j_call: TRBJ1-2
d_call: .

cdr3_aa: CSAARAKGVPEAFF
cdr3_nt: TGCAGTGCCGCTCGGGCTAAGGGAGTCCCCGAAGCTTTCTTT
clone_size: .
v_call: TRBV20-1
j_call: TRBJ1-1
d_call: .

cdr3_aa: CSVENLAGLSTDTQYF
cdr3_nt: TGCAGCGTTGAAAATCTAGCGGGGCTGAGCACAGATACGCAGTATTTT
clone_size: many
v_call: TRBV29-1
j_call: TRBJ2-3
d_call: TRBD2

cdr3_aa: CASSSTLLTSGGSYNEQFF
cdr3_nt: TGTGCCAGCAGCAGTACTCTCTTAACTAGCGGGGGATCCTACAATGAGCAGTTCTTC
clone_size: once
v_call: TRBV9
j_call: TRBJ2-1
d_call: TRBD2